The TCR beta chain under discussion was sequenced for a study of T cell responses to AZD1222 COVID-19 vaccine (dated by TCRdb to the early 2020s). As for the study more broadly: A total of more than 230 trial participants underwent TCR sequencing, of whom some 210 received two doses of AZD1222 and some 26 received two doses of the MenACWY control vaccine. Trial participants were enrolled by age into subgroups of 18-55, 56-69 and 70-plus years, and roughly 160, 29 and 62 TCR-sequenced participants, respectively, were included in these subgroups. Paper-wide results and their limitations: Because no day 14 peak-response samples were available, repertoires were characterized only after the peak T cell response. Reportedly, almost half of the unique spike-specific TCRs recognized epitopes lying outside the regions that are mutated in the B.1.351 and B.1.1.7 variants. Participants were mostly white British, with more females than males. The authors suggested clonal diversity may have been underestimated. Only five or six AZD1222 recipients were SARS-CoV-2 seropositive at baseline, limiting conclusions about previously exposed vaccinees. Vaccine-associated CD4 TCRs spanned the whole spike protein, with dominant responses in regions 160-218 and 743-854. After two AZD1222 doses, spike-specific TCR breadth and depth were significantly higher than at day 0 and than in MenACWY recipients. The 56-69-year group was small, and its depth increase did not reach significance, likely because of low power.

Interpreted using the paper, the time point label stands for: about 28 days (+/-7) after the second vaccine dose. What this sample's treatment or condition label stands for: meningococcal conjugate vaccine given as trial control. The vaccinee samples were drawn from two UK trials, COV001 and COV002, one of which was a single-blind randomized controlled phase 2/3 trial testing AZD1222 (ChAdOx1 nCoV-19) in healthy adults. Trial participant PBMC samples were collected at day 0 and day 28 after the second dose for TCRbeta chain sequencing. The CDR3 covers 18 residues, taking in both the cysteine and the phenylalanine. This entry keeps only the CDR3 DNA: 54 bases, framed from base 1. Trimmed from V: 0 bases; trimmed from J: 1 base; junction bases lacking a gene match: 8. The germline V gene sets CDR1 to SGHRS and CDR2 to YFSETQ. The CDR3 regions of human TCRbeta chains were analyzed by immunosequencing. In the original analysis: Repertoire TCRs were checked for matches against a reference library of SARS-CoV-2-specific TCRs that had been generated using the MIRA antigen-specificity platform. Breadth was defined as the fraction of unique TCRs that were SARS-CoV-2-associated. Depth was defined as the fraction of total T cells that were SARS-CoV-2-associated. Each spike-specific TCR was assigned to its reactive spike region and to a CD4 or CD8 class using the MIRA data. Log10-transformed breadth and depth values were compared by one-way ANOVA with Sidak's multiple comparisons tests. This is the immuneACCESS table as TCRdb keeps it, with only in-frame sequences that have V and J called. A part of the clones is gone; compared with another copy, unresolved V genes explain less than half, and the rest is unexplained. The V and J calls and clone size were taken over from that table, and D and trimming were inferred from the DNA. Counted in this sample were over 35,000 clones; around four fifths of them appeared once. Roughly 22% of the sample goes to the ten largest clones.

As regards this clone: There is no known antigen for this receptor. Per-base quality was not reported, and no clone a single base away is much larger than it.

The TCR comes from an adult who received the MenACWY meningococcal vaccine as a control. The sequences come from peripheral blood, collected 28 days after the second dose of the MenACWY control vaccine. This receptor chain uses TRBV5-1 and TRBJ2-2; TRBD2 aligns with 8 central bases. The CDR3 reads CASSLDGLAGLNTGELFF. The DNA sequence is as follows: TGCGCCAGCAGCTTGGATGGCTTAGCGGGGTTGAACACCGGGGAGCTGTTTTTT.